These T cell receptor beta chains were read from a single sample in a study of blood T cells in healthy people across ages. TCRdb fed the 5' RACE reads into MiXCR, producing one record per CDR3 protein. Of 800,000 or so distinct CDR3 sequences in the sample, approximately 67% were seen once. Sequencing input: blood. The receptors were sampled from a man younger than 45 in good health. The CDR3 runs from the conserved cysteine through the conserved F or W. D genes are given only for firm matches. Expanded clones are given a class, and other clones once, few, many or no size at all.

>TRBD2|TRBJ2-7|.|TRBV20-1
TGCAGTGCCCCCTACGGGGGGATTTCCTACGAGCAGTACTTC
CSAPYGGISYEQYF
>TRBD2|TRBJ2-5|few|TRBV20-1
TGCAGTGCCCTACCACCGGGACTAGCTATGGGGGGGGAGACCCAGTACTTC
CSALPPGLAMGGETQYF
>.|TRBJ2-7|.|TRBV9
TGTGCCAGCAGCGTAGCTACAGGAGCCTACGAGCAGTACTTC
CASSVATGAYEQYF
>.|TRBJ1-2|.|TRBV4-3
TGCGCCAGCAGCCAAGGGGAGCGGGGGGACTATGGCTACACCTTC
CASSQGERGDYGYTF
>.|TRBJ1-6|once|TRBV7-2
TGTGCCAGCAGAAGGGGAGGAACCTATAATTCACCCCTCCACTTT
CASRRGGTYNSPLHF
>TRBD1|TRBJ1-1|.|TRBV4-2
TGTGCCAGCAGCGCGACAGGGACCGATGAAGCTTTCTTT
CASSATGTDEAFF
>.|TRBJ2-7|.|TRBV5-4
TGTGCCAGCAGCCTCCTTAATGAGGCCACATGGGCCTACGAGCAGTACTTC
CASSLLNEATWAYEQYF
>TRBD2|TRBJ2-5|.|TRBV10-3
TGTGCCATCAGTTCCTATGGTGGCGGGGGGGCAAAAGAGACCCAGTACTTC
CAISSYGGGGAKETQYF
>.|TRBJ2-1|few|TRBV14
TGTGCCAGCAGCCGGTTAAGAAGCGAGAGCTCCTACAATGAGCAGTTCTTC
CASSRLRSESSYNEQFF
>.|TRBJ1-2|.|TRBV4-3
TGCGCCAGCAGCCAAGGTAGGCAGGTAGATGGCTACACCTTC
CASSQGRQVDGYTF
>.|TRBJ2-5|.|TRBV7-7
TGTGCCAGCAGCTCTGGGGGGAGTAGAGAGACCCAGTACTTC
CASSSGGSRETQYF
>TRBD2|TRBJ2-3|few|TRBV15
TGTGCCACCAGCAGAGAGACGGTGGGGGGGGGGACAGATACGCAGTATTTT
CATSRETVGGGTDTQYF
>.|TRBJ2-3|.|TRBV28
TGTGCCAGCAGTTTACGGGTACATTCTAGCACAGATACGCAGTATTTT
CASSLRVHSSTDTQYF
>TRBD2|TRBJ2-5|.|TRBV28
TGTGCCAGCGTGACTAGCGGGGGTGGTAAGGAGACCCAGTACTTC
CASVTSGGGKETQYF
>TRBD2|TRBJ2-5|.|TRBV12-3/TRBV12-4
TGTGCCAGCAGTTTCAGCGGGGTACAAGAGACCCAGTACTTC
CASSFSGVQETQYF
>.|TRBJ2-1|few|TRBV7-7
TGTGCTAGCAGCTTAGATACGGAAAGTGAGCAGTTCTTC
CASSLDTESEQFF
>.|TRBJ2-5|few|TRBV10-3
TGTGCCATCAGTGACCTCCGATGGGAGACCCAGTACTTC
CAISDLRWETQYF
>.|TRBJ2-7|.|TRBV4-3
TGCGCCAGCAGCCAAGGGGCGGAGGTAGCCTACAGTGAGCAGTACTTC
CASSQGAEVAYSEQYF
>TRBD1|TRBJ2-5|few|TRBV7-3
TGTGCCAGCAGCCAGGGACAGGGAAGTAGGGAGACCCAGTACTTC
CASSQGQGSRETQYF
>TRBD2|TRBJ2-3|.|TRBV5-1
TGCGCCAGCACCGGGACTAGTGGGACAGATACGCAGTATTTT
CASTGTSGTDTQYF
>TRBD2|TRBJ2-6|few|TRBV10-3
TGTGCCATCAGTGAGTCGGCTAGCGGGGGGGCTGGGGCCAACGTCCTGACTTTC
CAISESASGGAGANVLTF
>.|TRBJ1-4|.|TRBV7-9
TGTGCCAGCAGCGCCTCCGGGACGTCGCACGAAAGACTGTTTTTT
CASSASGTSHERLFF
>.|TRBJ1-4|.|TRBV9
TGTGCCAGCAGCGTAGGTCTGAGAGGACAGCCCTCCGAAGAAAAACTGTTTTTT
CASSVGLRGQPSEEKLFF
>TRBD1|TRBJ1-2|.|TRBV27
TGTGCCAGCAGTGGGGACAGGGCCAGACCCAACTATGGCTACACCTTC
CASSGDRARPNYGYTF
>TRBD1|TRBJ1-1|.|TRBV10-3
TGTGCCATCAGTGAGTCGGAAGGGTTAGGGGGCCACACTGAAGCTTTCTTT
CAISESEGLGGHTEAFF
>.|TRBJ2-3|.|TRBV10-3
TGTGCCATCAGTGAAGCCCTCACAGATACGCAGTATTTT
CAISEALTDTQYF
>.|TRBJ2-3|.|TRBV18
TGTGCCAGCTCACCAAATCAGGGGTCGGCAGATACGCAGTATTTT
CASSPNQGSADTQYF
>TRBD2|TRBJ2-1|.|TRBV28
TGTGCCAGCAGTCTTGCCTCATGGGCTAGCGGGGGGAGCTCCTACAATGAGCAGTTCTTC
CASSLASWASGGSSYNEQFF
>.|TRBJ2-3|few|TRBV9
TGTGCCAGCAGCCAGGTTAAGCTAGGCACAGATACGCAGTATTTT
CASSQVKLGTDTQYF
>.|TRBJ1-5|.|TRBV29-1
TGCAGCGTGAGGACAGATAGCAATCAGCCCCAGCATTTT
CSVRTDSNQPQHF
>.|TRBJ1-6|many|TRBV20-1
TGCAGTGCTAGATCTAGCGACAGTCGGTTCTCACCCCTCCACTTT
CSARSSDSRFSPLHF
>.|TRBJ2-1|.|TRBV6-4
TGTGCCAGCAGTGTGTCTAGCGCCTACAATGAGCAGTTCTTC
CASSVSSAYNEQFF
>.|TRBJ2-5|.|TRBV7-7
TGTGCTAGCAGCTTAACCTTCCAAGAGACCCAGTACTTC
CASSLTFQETQYF
>TRBD1|TRBJ1-5|few|TRBV29-1
TGCAGCGCAGCGGGACAGGACAATCAGCCCCAGCATTTT
CSAAGQDNQPQHF
>.|TRBJ2-3|.|TRBV10-3
TGTGCCATCAGTGAGTCGAGGAGGACTAGCACAGATACGCAGTATTTT
CAISESRRTSTDTQYF
>.|TRBJ2-3|.|TRBV27
TGTGCCGGCAGTTTCCTGGACCAAGATACGCAGTATTTT
CAGSFLDQDTQYF
>.|TRBJ2-3|.|TRBV12-3/TRBV12-4
TGTGCCAGCCTAGGTCAGTGGGCACGCACAGATACGCAGTATTTT
CASLGQWARTDTQYF
>.|TRBJ2-7|.|TRBV4-3
TGCGCCAGCAGCCAAGATGAGGATGAAGGGAATGAGCAGTACTTC
CASSQDEDEGNEQYF
>TRBD1|TRBJ2-1|.|TRBV30
TGTGCCAAACAGGGGCCCTCCTACAATGAGCAGTTCTTC
CAKQGPSYNEQFF